The present T cell receptor beta chain was sequenced within a study of blood T cell repertoires in COVID-19. Study summary: PBMCs, B-cell-depleted T cells, or T cells were the source of the cDNA or gDNA that made up the material.

CDR3 length: 15 residues. Germline CDR1 SEHNR, CDR2 FQNEAQ (reference sequence). V lost 8 bases, J lost 0 bases, and 7 bases stayed unmatched. Enrolled during active infection, Seattle patients were then followed longitudinally. Original analysis: Estimation of nucleated cell counts was performed using reference gene primer amplification. Libraries were prepared by immunoSEQ multiplex PCR; TCRdb keeps only in-frame clonotypes and omits some of them. D and trimming were read from the DNA, whereas the V and J calls and clone size are those reported in that table. Here the sample spans under 250,000 clones, approximately 91% being singletons.

This sequence joins TRBV7-9 and TRBJ1-1; 9 nucleotides line up with TRBD1. This TCR was recovered from a man aged 25-45 years with COVID-19, enrolled during active disease. Sequenced material: peripheral blood. CDR3 loop: CASRDRAFMNTEAFF. The CDR3 DNA reads TGTGCCAGCCGGGACAGGGCTTTTATGAACACTGAAGCTTTCTTT.